This TCR beta chain is from a study of cytomegalovirus exposure and HLA in healthy donors (dated by TCRdb to 2015 to 2018). The study in broad terms: An earlier analysis of 587 of the donors reported about 260 Gb of sequence data and around 100 million unique TCR beta sequences obtained from about 180 million T cells. A later genetic analysis used genome-wide SNP genotypes for about three fifths of the 666 donors, treating that subset as a discovery cohort. To predict cytomegalovirus infection status, the study combined high-throughput TCR immunosequencing, statistical association of individual TCRs with disease status, and machine learning. Besides the first cohort of roughly 660 subjects, a separate validation cohort made up of roughly 120 different subjects was used. HLA typing included class I and class II loci at four-digit resolution. Rather than drawing on any new phenotypic data, the later analysis identified candidate immune exposures from TCR beta sequences and the way those sequences occurred across donors. To study patterns of TCR occurrence, a later analysis re-analyzed previously published TCR beta repertoires from 700 or so donors and added high-resolution HLA genotyping. All discovery cohort repertoires had been generated on a single sequencing platform. The number of donors typed differed by locus, with roughly 629-640 for A, B, C, DRB1 and DQB1, 522 for DQA1, approximately 580 for DPA1, and some 440 for DPB1. Among some 400 genotyped donors of the cohort, an average of approximately 230,000 unique TCR beta nucleotide sequences were sequenced per donor, roughly 18% of them non-productive. Because of strong linkage in the cohort, roughly five DR-DQ haplotypes were treated as single units for association and clustering. Alongside the repertoire data, information on donor age, sex, ethnicity and CMV serostatus was compiled. The study profiled the T cell repertoires of 666 subjects by immunosequencing and related them to cytomegalovirus serostatus. An earlier analysis of 450 to 750 of the donors used high-throughput TCR beta sequencing to judge whether each TCR beta V gene segment behaved as functional or pseudogenic. Among the approximately 400 genotyped donors, approximately 76% belonged to the genetic ancestry cluster associated with self-reported Caucasian donors. Roughly 300 gigabases of sequencing data and tens of millions of unique TCR sequences made up an early release that covered around 640 HLA-typed donors. The study aimed to test whether cataloging public T cell receptors could reveal signatures of past pathogen exposure. The investigation overall reported the following: In this cohort, only TCR beta chains were sequenced, and detectable features were limited by the absence of alpha or paired-chain data. About 17 rarely observed V segments, including chromosome 9 orphons, were excluded from the earlier analysis of a few hundred of the donors because counts were too low. A cluster of highly shared sequence variants was judged likely to be a technical artifact of the sequencing pipeline. In a later analysis, several top co-occurrence clusters were reported to appear linked to parvovirus B19, influenza, CMV and Epstein-Barr virus. A later analysis found that most CMV-associated TCR beta chains appeared HLA-restricted, with HLA associations seemingly driven largely by CMV exposure. A few of the identified cytomegalovirus-associated TCR beta chains were confirmed in vitro to be specific for cytomegalovirus antigens. According to the authors, the approach could potentially be generalized to other disease states and immunological phenotypes. A further reported finding was that TCR beta sequences accurately predicted the HLA-A and HLA-B alleles for most subjects in the first cohort. In an earlier analysis of some 640 of the donors, most TCR beta V segments were observed in productive rearrangements about 87% or about 30% of the time, broadly matching IMGT annotations. In both the original and validation cohorts, the classifier was reported to diagnose cytomegalovirus status with high specificity and sensitivity. Most TCR sequences were seen in very few donors, while some public TCRs were found in many individuals. Because some donors lacked HLA typing at each locus, the association tests relied only on the typed subset. According to a later genetic analysis, donors in an Asian-associated ancestry cluster had fewer N-insertions in productive TCRs than the approximately 670-donor mean. Linkage disequilibrium might explain the correlated functional status among segregating V segments, but an unknown experimental factor could not be ruled out. A later analysis found that HLA-associated TCR beta chains were more clonally expanded and had lower generation probabilities than equally common non-associated chains. In a later analysis, the rate of TCR association differed among HLA loci, with DRB1 alleles having the most associated TCRs and HLA-C alleles having the fewest. A later analysis associated 16,951 TCR beta sequences with specific HLA alleles at a false discovery rate of 0.05. An association between a missense DCLRE1C variant and V-gene and J-gene trimming of TCR beta chains was found in a later genetic analysis and replicated in an independent cohort. Immune exposure information for the cohort was limited to CMV serostatus. The study gave a list of under 200 TCR beta chains associated with cytomegalovirus. Assigning TCR associations to individual alleles was difficult when HLA alleles, especially DR and DQ, strongly co-occurred. Roughly uniform sequencing depth across donors was assumed in presence/absence analyses, although this assumption may not hold. The 87-base-pair reads could not distinguish some IMGT-functional V segments, including TRBV6-2 and TRBV6-3, so those segments were excluded.

The cohort comprised fewer than 750 healthy bone marrow donors. At the time of sampling, all cohort members were nominally healthy, though unrecorded immune exposures were likely present. The donor was CMV seronegative and belonged to the group of several hundred seronegative cohort members. A peripheral blood sample was provided by each donor, and peripheral blood mononuclear cells were used for TCR beta sequencing. The Qiagen DNeasy Blood Extraction Kit was used to extract genomic DNA from the blood cell samples. A word on this clone: Its cognate antigen has yet to be identified. Base-call qualities are not available, and no considerably larger clone is one nucleotide away.

The library was produced with the immunoSEQ multiplex PCR assay. For the multiplex PCR, a mixture combining 60 forward primers for TCR Vbeta segments and 13 reverse primers for TCR Jbeta segments was used. Amplification of the CDR3 region of rearranged TCR beta genes was performed with a multiplex PCR assay on genomic DNA. On the Illumina HiSeq System, the amplified TCR beta libraries were sequenced as 87-base-pair reads. The study's own analysis went as follows. In a later analysis, tens of millions of unique TCR beta chains were counted across the approximately 640 repertoires, and roughly 11 million of these chains were shared by at least two donors. Raw reads were error-corrected and collapsed into unique sequences with a nearest-neighbor algorithm that merged closely related sequences to remove PCR and sequencing errors. V, D and J gene segments were assigned by aligning CDR3 sequences to IMGT reference sequences. For a sequence to be retained, at least a six-nucleotide match to both a V gene segment and a J gene segment was required. A rearrangement was called productive if the CDR3 had no stop codons and remained in frame with V and J, and every other rearrangement was called non-productive. Following IMGT convention, CDR3 was defined as the stretch from the second conserved V-encoded cysteine to the conserved J-encoded phenylalanine. The earlier analysis of a few hundred of the donors excluded sequences that lacked an unambiguous match to a single V gene segment. In an earlier analysis of 587 of the donors, V segments were called functional above 56.7% productive rearrangements and were called segregating when the between-donor standard deviation exceeded 5%. A statistical classification framework was built to diagnose cytomegalovirus status from the catalog of TCR beta chain sequences. In a later analysis, TCR nucleotide sequences were compared against IMGT/GENE-DB human TR gene sequences so that V and J genes could be assigned. A later analysis assigned CDR3 sequences and most-parsimonious VDJ recombination scenarios with the TCRdist pipeline. In a later analysis, every TCR beta chain was defined by the combination of its CDR3 amino acid sequence and its V-gene family, and reads without a unique V-gene family were dropped. As a way to deal with suspected cross-contamination and a sequencing artifact, a later analysis dropped 450 to 600 nucleotide sequences that were highly shared and had low generation probability. In a later analysis, a clonal expansion index was calculated for each public chain from normalized within-repertoire ranks of inferred template counts. In a later analysis, generation probabilities were computed using a VDJ recombination model fitted to out-of-frame rearrangements, and the results were checked against IGoR. Hypergeometric tests were used in a later analysis to score TCR-TCR, TCR-HLA and TCR-CMV co-occurrence, with a repertoire-size bias correction applied to the TCR pairs. False discovery rates were estimated in a later analysis by permuting HLA or CMV assignments 20 times. A later analysis grouped co-occurring TCRs with DBSCAN, adding TCRdist sequence similarity when clustering within HLA-allele-positive subsets. Repertoires with fewer than 30,000 or more than 120,000 public chains, plus five repertoires with anomalous nucleotide sharing, were excluded from co-occurrence clustering. TCRdb took this table from immuneACCESS and kept in-frame rearrangements with V and J called. Such tables lack part of the clones; where checked against another copy, unresolved V genes explain under half of the gap, and the rest is unexplained. V, J and clone size were drawn from that table, and D and trimming were deduced from the DNA. This sample holds over 130,000 clones; roughly 65% were observed only once. Together, the top ten hold about 1.5% of the sample.

CDR1 and CDR2, looked up from the germline V gene, are SGDLS and YYNGEE. V gives up 1 base and J gives up 6 bases, and the segment between their germline ends measures 25 bases. Its CDR3 holds 18 amino acids, cysteine through phenylalanine. Kept here is only the CDR3 DNA, which spans 54 bases and is read in frame from base 1. The clonotype was recovered from a woman between 25 and 40 years old in good health and CMV-seronegative. This receptor chain uses TRBV9 and TRBJ1-2; TRBD1 is a possible D gene, resting on 6 matching bases. The material sequenced was PBMCs. CDR3 loop: CASSVRPGGRGANHGYTF. The DNA sequence follows: TGTGCCAGCAGCGTAAGGCCGGGGGGGAGGGGGGCTAATCATGGCTACACCTTC.